Listed here are 32 T cell receptor beta chains from one sample, sequenced in a study of Ad26.COV2.S vaccination and SARS-CoV-2 variants (dated by TCRdb to 2020 to 2023). The treatment or condition label, read with the paper, signifies: about 20 received Ad26.COV2.S at low or high dose, single or two shots; several received placebo; per-sample allocation not given. For vaccine and placebo recipients, the sequenced repertoires came from samples collected on day 63 after the first injection. The protocol used for the library was the immunoSEQ multiplex PCR assay. This is the immuneACCESS table as TCRdb keeps it, with only in-frame sequences that have V and J called. A part of the clones is gone; compared with another copy, unresolved V genes explain less than half, and the rest is unexplained. In all, the sample holds 300,000 to 400,000 clones, and roughly 89% of those were seen once. The ten largest clones represent approximately 5% of the sample.

This specimen was peripheral blood, taken in a trial of Ad26.COV2.S vaccine versus placebo. The source of these receptors is a person aged 18-65 years who received the Ad26.COV2.S COVID-19 vaccine or a placebo.

This clone appeared a single time. V gene TRBV30 combines with J gene TRBJ2-5; D gene uncertain. V gave up 0 bases and J gave up 5 bases, with 7 bases separating them. The germline V gene encodes CDR1 GTSNPN and CDR2 SVGIG (reference sequence). CDR3 size: 12 residues. The CDR3 spells CAWSVGRETQYF. The CDR3 DNA sequence: TGTGCCTGGAGTGTAGGCAGGGAGACCCAGTACTTC.

This clone was detected only a few times. The chain combines TRBV7-9 with TRBJ1-2; D ambiguous. The CDR3 is made up of 14 amino acids. V was shortened by 0 bases and J by 8 bases, with 13 bases between the two germline ends. In germline, CDR1 is SEHNR, CDR2 FQNEAQ (reference sequence). CDR3 loop: CASSLAEAHRGYTF. CDR3 sequence (DNA): TGTGCCAGCAGCTTAGCGGAAGCTCATCGGGGCTACACCTTC. The complete variable domain, with remaining parts taken from reference TRBV7-9 and TRBJ1-2, reads DTGVSQNPRHKITKRGQNVTFRCDPISEHNRLYWYRQTLGQGPEFLTYFQNEAQLEKSRLLSDRFSAERPKGSFSTLEIQRTEQGDSAMYLCASSLAEAHRGYTFGSGTRLTVV.

The chain uses TRBV7-8 and TRBJ1-2, with D hard to call. Germline CDR1 is SGHVS and CDR2 is FQNEAQ. The V end was cut by 1 base, the J end by 8 bases, with 8 bases between. The CDR3 is 12 amino acids. As DNA, the CDR3 is TGTGCCAGCAGCTTAGATCGGGGAGGCTACACCTTC. It specifies CASSLDRGGYTF.

The J gene is TRBJ2-1, the V gene TRBV9, with 7 bases aligning to TRBD1. Germline V CDR1 and CDR2: SGDLS, YYNGEE. Trimming cost V 0 bases and J 4 bases; bases outside gene matches: 4. The CDR3 is 15 amino acids. CDR3: CASSVGDRSYNEQFF. The DNA for the CDR3 is TGTGCCAGCAGCGTAGGGGACAGAAGTTACAATGAGCAGTTCTTC.

The chain couples TRBV11-2 to TRBJ2-2; 8 bases are shared with TRBD2. Unmatched junction bases numbered 11, after V lost 4 bases and J lost 1 base. The CDR3 has 18 amino acids. Looked up from germline, CDR1 is SGHAT and CDR2 is FQNNGV. The CDR3 region has the DNA TGTGCCAGCAGCTCCCCGGTTAGCGGGAAATTGAACACCGGGGAGCTGTTTTTT. It is translated as CASSSPVSGKLNTGELFF.

This sequence joins TRBV6-1 and TRBJ2-5; D is unresolved. CDR3 length: 13 amino acids. V lost 2 bases and J lost 1, with 5 bases in between. Germline CDR1 MNHNS, CDR2 SASEGT. In DNA form, the CDR3 reads TGTGCCAGCAGTGAAAACAGCCAAGAGACCCAGTACTTC. It codes for CASSENSQETQYF.

The chain joins TRBV27 to TRBJ1-4; 7 bases are a match to TRBD1. Trimming cost V 5 bases and J 2 bases; bases outside gene matches: 2. This CDR3 is 14 amino acids long. The germline V gene has CDR1 MNHEY and CDR2 SMNVEV (reference sequence). CDR3 in amino acids: CASSETGTNEKLFF. The CDR3 nucleotides read TGTGCCAGCAGTGAGACAGGGACTAATGAAAAACTGTTTTTT. Looking up the rest from reference TRBV27 and TRBJ1-4 gives the full variable domain: EAQVTQNPRYLITVTGKKLTVTCSQNMNHEYMSWYRQDPGLGLRQIYYSMNVEVTDKGDVPEGYKVSRKEKRNFPLILESPSPNQTSLYFCASSETGTNEKLFFGSGTQLSVL.

This sequence joins TRBV25-1 and TRBJ1-1; perhaps TRBD1 as D (5 bases). The germline gives CDR1 MGHDK, CDR2 SYGVNS. This CDR3 spans 15 amino acids. Trimming removed 4 bases at V and 0 bases at J, with 12 bases between. The CDR3 nucleotides are TGTGCCAGCAGTGGGCAGGGCGCCTTGAACACTGAAGCTTTCTTT. Protein product: CASSGQGALNTEAFF.

This clone was counted once. The rearrangement joins TRBV7-9 to TRBJ2-5, with TRBD2 matching 7 bases. Germline V gene data show CDR1 as SEHNR and CDR2 as FQNEAQ (reference sequence). This CDR3 has 14 residues. The V and J ends lost 1 base and 2 bases, in that order; junction bases with no gene match: 1. This CDR3 reads CASSLGGGQETQYF. The CDR3 nucleotides are TGTGCCAGCAGCTTAGGGGGGGGTCAAGAGACCCAGTACTTC.

This chain connects TRBV27 to TRBJ1-3, with TRBD1 identical over 7 bases. The length of the CDR3 is 15 residues. Germline V CDR1 and CDR2: MNHEY, SMNVEV (reference sequence). The V segment lost 5 bases and the J segment 0 bases; nucleotides outside the gene matches: 4. CDR3 residues: CASSPGQSSGNTIYF. As DNA, the CDR3 is TGTGCCAGCAGTCCGGGACAGAGCTCTGGAAACACCATATATTTT.

This sequence joins TRBV27 and TRBJ1-2; D may be TRBD1 (6 bases). This CDR3 contains 15 residues. V was clipped by 0 bases and J by 6 bases, with 14 bases between them. Germline V gives CDR1 MNHEY, CDR2 SMNVEV (reference sequence). CDR3 residues: CASSLSGAPKDGYTF. CDR3 bases: TGTGCCAGCAGTTTATCGGGGGCCCCAAAGGATGGCTACACCTTC.

The V call is TRBV5-8, the J call TRBJ2-5; D not certain. This CDR3 is built from 11 residues. Per germline, CDR1 SGHTS and CDR2 YDEGEE. Trimming stripped 2 bases from V and 7 bases from J, with 6 bases between. CDR3 loop: CASSFTRTQYF. The CDR3 nucleotides are TGTGCCAGCAGCTTTACCCGGACCCAGTACTTC.

The chain combines TRBV3-1 (or the pseudogene TRBV3-2) with TRBJ1-1; D unresolved. Looked up from germline, CDR1 is LGHDT and CDR2 is YNNKEL (reference sequence). V shed 0 bases and J shed 2 bases, with 13 bases lying between them. The CDR3 covers 16 residues. The CDR3 nucleotides are TGTGCCAGCAGCCAAGACGCGACACAAGTCAACACTGAAGCTTTCTTT. Its protein product is CASSQDATQVNTEAFF.

The rearrangement uses TRBV5-1 and TRBJ2-7; TRBD1 aligns across 7 bases. Germline CDR1 is SGHRS and CDR2 is YFSETQ. The CDR3 covers 14 residues. J was trimmed by 7 bases and V by 0 bases; bases with no gene match: 7. CDR3 DNA: TGCGCCAGCAGCTTGGAAGAGGGGGCAGGGGAGCAGTACTTC. Its translation is CASSLEEGAGEQYF.

This chain joins TRBV7-6 and TRBJ2-1; D is unresolved. The V gene lost 2 bases and the J gene lost 5 bases, with 19 bases spanning the gap. The germline V gene encodes CDR1 SGHVS and CDR2 FNYEAQ. CDR3 length: 17 amino acids. The CDR3 spells CASSLRRWPPPNNEQFF. The CDR3, as DNA: TGTGCCAGCAGCTTAAGAAGGTGGCCACCTCCGAACAATGAGCAGTTCTTC.

J is TRBJ1-2 and V is TRBV18; possible D gene TRBD1, 5 bases. V shed 5 bases and J shed 8 bases, with 21 bases lying between them. This CDR3 comprises 15 residues. Germline V gives CDR1 KGHSH, CDR2 LQKENI. CDR3 sequence (DNA): TGTGCCAGCTCAGAGACTGGGACCTTAGAAGGGGGCTACACCTTC. It translates to CASSETGTLEGGYTF.

The rearrangement joins TRBV28 to TRBJ2-7, with D maybe TRBD2 (6 bases). The V gene lost 6 bases and the J gene lost 2 bases, with 17 bases spanning the gap. Germline V gene sequence: CDR1 MDHEN, CDR2 SYDVKM. The length of the CDR3 is 15 residues. Written as DNA, the CDR3 is TGTGCCAGCAGAACCGGGGGTGATACTACCTACGAGCAGTACTTC. It translates to CASRTGGDTTYEQYF.

A single count supports this clone. The chain recombines TRBV2 with TRBJ2-3; TRBD1 matches 7 bases. The germline V gene has CDR1 SNHLY and CDR2 FYNNEI. V shed 9 bases, J shed 4 bases, and the junction held 7 bases outside the gene matches. This CDR3 spans 13 amino acids. CDR3 bases: TGTGCCAGGAGCCGGGACAGCTCAGATACGCAGTATTTT. It specifies CARSRDSSDTQYF.

J is TRBJ1-1 and V is TRBV29-1, with D unresolved. From germline, CDR1 is SQVTM and CDR2 ANQGSEA. The CDR3 runs 12 residues. The ends were cut back, 4 bases at V and 0 bases at J, with 6 bases in the middle. CDR3 DNA: TGCAGCGTTGCCAGGCTGAACACTGAAGCTTTCTTT. It encodes CSVARLNTEAFF.

The chain combines TRBV29-1 with TRBJ1-2, with D maybe TRBD1 (5 bases). The CDR3 is 14 residues long. Per the germline V gene, CDR1 is SQVTM and CDR2 is ANQGSEA. Deletions cut 5 bases from V and 3 bases from J, with 16 bases between. CDR3 residues: CSVPSGGGYYGYTF. CDR3 DNA sequence: TGCAGCGTTCCCTCGGGGGGTGGATACTATGGCTACACCTTC. Based on the CDR3 plus reference TRBV29-1 and TRBJ1-2, the full variable domain is SAVISQKPSRDICQRGTSLTIQCQVDSQVTMMFWYRQQPGQSLTLIATANQGSEATYESGFVIDKFPISRPNLTFSTLTVSNMSPEDSSIYLCSVPSGGGYYGYTFGSGTRLTVV.

This rearrangement joins TRBV5-1 to TRBJ1-2; no definite D call. The germline V gene encodes CDR1 SGHRS and CDR2 YFSETQ. CDR3 size: 17 residues. V dropped 4 bases and J dropped 8 bases, with 27 bases sitting between them. This chain's CDR3 is CASSGVSEGTGEEGYTF. For the CDR3, the DNA is TGCGCCAGCAGCGGGGTGTCCGAGGGTACGGGAGAGGAAGGCTACACCTTC.

The chain joins TRBV7-9 to TRBJ1-1; unclear D gene. Germline V lookup: CDR1 SEHNR, CDR2 FQNEAQ (reference sequence). The V end lost 5 bases, the J end lost 6 bases, and 10 bases lay between the germline ends. CDR3 size: 12 residues. CDR3 sequence reads: CASSAIVAEAFF. The CDR3 coding sequence is TGTGCCAGCAGCGCAATAGTCGCTGAAGCTTTCTTT.

V gene TRBV30 combines with J gene TRBJ2-1; 8 bases map to TRBD2. This CDR3 has 14 amino acids. CDR1 and CDR2 from the germline V gene are GTSNPN and SVGIG (reference sequence). With 4 bases clipped from V and 2 bases from J, the junction kept 4 bases outside the gene matches. The CDR3 loop is CAWNQRETYNEQFF. CDR3 DNA sequence: TGTGCCTGGAACCAGCGGGAGACCTACAATGAGCAGTTCTTC.

The chain is built from TRBV7-2 and TRBJ2-5; maybe TRBD2 (6 bases). Trimming left V 0 bases short and J 5 bases short, with 19 bases between. This CDR3 region has 17 residues. Germline CDR1 is SGHTA and CDR2 is FQGNSA. The CDR3 region is CASSLASGRYHLETQYF. CDR3 DNA: TGTGCCAGCAGCTTAGCGTCGGGGAGGTACCATTTGGAGACCCAGTACTTC.

V is TRBV2 and J is TRBJ2-7; possibly TRBD1 or TRBD2 for D (5 bases each). CDR3 length equals 13 residues. V lost 7 bases to trimming and J lost 0 bases, with 10 bases between them. In germline, CDR1 is SNHLY, CDR2 FYNNEI. CDR3 DNA sequence: TGTGCCAGCATGGGACGGGCCTCCTACGAGCAGTACTTC. Amino acid sequence: CASMGRASYEQYF.

This rearrangement joins TRBV28 to TRBJ1-4; D perhaps matches TRBD1 (6 bases). Trimming left V 7 bases short and J 6 bases short, with 15 bases between. The length of the CDR3 is 14 residues. Germline assignment: CDR1 MDHEN and CDR2 SYDVKM. The CDR3 bases are TGTGCCAGCAAGAACGGACAGTCCGATGAAAAACTGTTTTTT. Residues: CASKNGQSDEKLFF.

V usage is TRBV30 and J usage is TRBJ2-5; TRBD2 might be the D (5 bases). V lost 2 bases and J 5 bases, leaving 12 bases between the germline ends. The CDR3 runs 13 residues. Per germline, CDR1 GTSNPN and CDR2 SVGIG (reference sequence). CDR3 sequence: CAWSSGNGETQYF. The CDR3 DNA is TGTGCCTGGAGTTCGGGGAATGGGGAGACCCAGTACTTC. Full variable domain (outside the CDR3, taken from reference TRBV30 and TRBJ2-5): SQTIHQWPATLVQPVGSPLSLECTVEGTSNPNLYWYRQAAGRGLQLLFYSVGIGQISSEVPQNLSASRPQDRQFILSSKKLLLSDSGFYLCAWSSGNGETQYFGPGTRLLVL.

The chain is built from TRBV14 and TRBJ2-7; D possibly matches TRBD1 or TRBD2 (5 bases each). The CDR3 is 14 residues long. Germline-derived CDR1 and CDR2 are SGHDN and FVKESK. The ends were cut back, 0 bases at V and 5 bases at J, with 11 bases in the middle. CDR3 nucleotide sequence: TGTGCCAGCAGCCAAGAGGTGGGACCCAACGAGCAGTACTTC. Protein product: CASSQEVGPNEQYF.

The rearrangement uses TRBV12-3 or TRBV12-4 and TRBJ1-6; D is uncertain. V lost 6 bases and J 8 bases, leaving 11 bases between the germline ends. The CDR3 is made up of 13 amino acids. The CDR3, as DNA: TGTGCCAGCAGCCCTGAGACTTATTCACCCCTCCACTTT. Protein product: CASSPETYSPLHF.

CDR3 region: CASSNPPFQGYTF. Here the CDR3 DNA reads TGTGCCAGCAGCAACCCCCCTTTTCAGGGCTACACCTTC. This rearrangement joins TRBV7-2 to TRBJ1-2, with D unresolved. CDR1 SGHTA and CDR2 FQGNSA come from the germline V gene. CDR3 length: 13 residues. V lost 5 bases and J 8 bases, leaving 15 bases between the germline ends.

This chain uses TRBV5-1 with TRBJ1-1; no clear D. The V end was cut by 4 bases, the J end by 7 bases, with 11 bases between. Germline V gene lookup returns CDR1 SGHRS and CDR2 YFSETQ. This CDR3 comprises 12 residues. The CDR3 region is CASSSDNFEAFF. The CDR3 region has the DNA TGCGCCAGCAGCAGTGACAACTTTGAAGCTTTCTTT.

This clone came up a few times. The chain couples TRBV14 to TRBJ1-2; no firm D call. The CDR3 runs 15 residues. V was pared by 0 bases and J by 5 bases, with 13 bases between. Germline V CDR1 and CDR2: SGHDN, FVKESK. CDR3 protein: CASSQDLDGLYGYTF. CDR3 coding DNA: TGTGCCAGCAGCCAAGATCTAGACGGCCTATATGGCTACACCTTC. Variable domain in full (rest from reference TRBV14 and TRBJ1-2): EAGVTQFPSHSVIEKGQTVTLRCDPISGHDNLYWYRRVMGKEIKFLLHFVKESKQDESGMPNNRFLAERTGGTYSTLKVQPAELEDSGVYFCASSQDLDGLYGYTFGSGTRLTVV.